The 21 T cell receptor beta chains below all came from one sample that was sequenced in a study of regulatory and conventional T cells in RAG deficiency (dated 2017 in TCRdb). Regulatory T cells were purified from blood as CD4+CD25-high CD127-low cells before genomic DNA extraction. Libraries were prepared through the immunoSEQ multiplex PCR assay. Drawn from immuneACCESS, this table holds only the in-frame rearrangements with V and J called that TCRdb kept. Clones are partly lost; checked studies trace under half to an unresolved V gene and leave the rest unexplained. The sample contains about 7,100 clones, 91% of them found a single time. The ten largest clones take up approximately 1.5% of the sample. The same sample was also studied in work on regulatory T cells. As that second paper reports: The multiplex PCR relied on 52 forward TRBV primers and 13 reverse TRBJ primers, and amplification bias was corrected through assay-based and computational methods.

Material: CD127- CD25+ CD4+ Tregs sorted from blood. These receptors all stem from a human donor in good health.

The rearrangement uses TRBV7-2 and TRBJ2-5; D gene ambiguous. Germline V CDR1 and CDR2: SGHTA, FQGNSA. V shed 3 bases and J shed 1 base, with 9 bases lying between them. The CDR3 runs 14 residues. This CDR3 is CASSFAGSQETQYF. The CDR3 DNA reads TGTGCCAGCAGCTTTGCAGGAAGCCAAGAGACCCAGTACTTC.

The chain links TRBV11-3 to TRBJ2-7; D is unresolved. Germline lookup yields CDR1 SGHNT and CDR2 YENEEA. The CDR3 loop spans 14 amino acids. V dropped 1 base and J dropped 2 bases, with 9 bases sitting between them. DNA for the CDR3: TGTGCCAGCAGCTTAGGCTTCGGAGCCTACGAGCAGTACTTC. Its protein product is CASSLGFGAYEQYF.

This clone showed up just a few times. The chain is built from TRBV4-2 and TRBJ2-1; 10 bases are shared with TRBD2. CDR1 is LGHNA, CDR2 YNFKEQ, per germline. The CDR3 loop spans 18 amino acids. Trimming at V came to 0 bases and at J to 7 bases, leaving 12 bases not matched to a gene. The CDR3 region is CASSQDVPPSGGANEQFF. In nucleotides, the CDR3 is TGTGCCAGCAGCCAAGATGTTCCCCCCAGCGGGGGGGCGAATGAGCAGTTCTTC.

The sample holds a few counts of this clone. The chain employs TRBV30 and TRBJ2-3; D gene unclear. V was trimmed by 2 bases and J by 2 bases, leaving 5 bases between them. From germline, CDR1 is GTSNPN and CDR2 SVGIG (reference sequence). The CDR3 spans 12 residues. CDR3 region: CAWSKPTDTQYF. The CDR3 nucleotides are TGTGCCTGGAGTAAGCCCACAGATACGCAGTATTTT.

The chain recombines TRBV27 with TRBJ2-2; TRBD1 is a possible D gene (6 bases). CDR3 length equals 15 residues. Trimming took 5 bases from V and 6 from J, leaving 16 bases between them. CDR1 and CDR2 from the germline V gene are MNHEY and SMNVEV (reference sequence). The CDR3 loop is CASSAPPGQSGELFF. The DNA for the CDR3 is TGTGCCAGCAGTGCCCCCCCCGGACAGTCCGGGGAGCTGTTTTTT.

The chain uses TRBV7-9 and TRBJ1-3, with D unclear. This CDR3 region has 17 residues. V lost 4 bases, J lost 2 bases, and 18 bases lay in between. Germline assignment: CDR1 SEHNR and CDR2 FQNEAQ (reference sequence). Here the CDR3 DNA reads TGTGCCAGCAGCTCCTTATGGTCGTCCGGGGCTGGAAACACCATATATTTT. Translating gives CASSSLWSSGAGNTIYF.

The chain carries TRBV12-5 and TRBJ1-6; perhaps TRBD1 as D (5 bases). Germline values: CDR1 LGHNT, CDR2 FRNRAP. Trimming stripped 0 bases from V and 10 bases from J, with 16 bases between. The CDR3 length is 16 residues. The chain's CDR3 is CASGLVGQGFGSPLHF. CDR3 DNA sequence: TGTGCTAGTGGTTTGGTTGGGCAGGGATTTGGATCACCCCTCCACTTT.

The chain recombines TRBV7-6 with TRBJ1-2; D unclear. V was clipped by 5 bases and J by 4 bases, with 26 bases between them. CDR1 is SGHVS, CDR2 FNYEAQ, per germline. The CDR3 extends over 18 amino acids. CDR3 sequence: CASSLDPGAKDGLYGYTF. The CDR3 nucleotides read TGTGCCAGCAGCCTAGATCCGGGAGCCAAGGATGGTCTCTATGGCTACACCTTC.

V and J are TRBV5-1 and TRBJ2-7, with 8 bases aligning to TRBD1. Germline V CDR1 and CDR2: SGHRS, YFSETQ. The V and J ends lost 4 bases and 1 base, in that order; junction bases with no gene match: 7. The CDR3 spans 15 residues. CDR3: CASSAGQVSSYEQYF. Written as DNA, the CDR3 is TGCGCCAGCAGCGCGGGACAGGTTAGTTCCTACGAGCAGTACTTC.

This sequence joins TRBV4-2 and TRBJ2-7; 8 bases are a match to TRBD1. V was pared by 0 bases and J by 2 bases, with 6 bases of the junction left unmatched. This CDR3 has 16 amino acids. CDR1 LGHNA and CDR2 YNFKEQ come from the germline V gene. CDR3 sequence reads: CASSQDWADRAYEQYF. CDR3 nucleotide sequence: TGTGCCAGCAGCCAAGATTGGGCGGACAGGGCCTACGAGCAGTACTTC.

The J gene is TRBJ2-1, the V gene TRBV7-3; TRBD2 might be the D (6 bases). This CDR3 comprises 14 residues. Trimming shortened V by 1 base and J by 5 bases, and 9 bases separated the two germline ends. Germline-derived CDR1 and CDR2 are SGHTA and FQGTGA. The CDR3, as DNA: TGTGCCAGCAGCTTAAATTCGGGGGACAATGAGCAGTTCTTC. Translating gives CASSLNSGDNEQFF.

The V call is TRBV28, the J call TRBJ1-2; maybe TRBD1 (5 bases). Germline V gene sequence: CDR1 MDHEN, CDR2 SYDVKM. V lost 5 bases to trimming and J lost 2 bases, with 9 bases between them. CDR3 length equals 13 residues. CDR3 sequence: CASSKTVNYGYTF. The CDR3, as DNA: TGTGCCAGCAGTAAGACAGTGAACTATGGCTACACCTTC.

This chain joins TRBV5-1 and TRBJ2-1, with D possibly TRBD1 on 6 matching bases. The CDR3 is 13 amino acids. Germline CDR1 reads SGHRS; CDR2 reads YFSETQ. The V gene lost 4 bases and the J gene lost 8 bases, with 13 bases spanning the gap. The CDR3 coding sequence is TGCGCCAGCAGCCTAGTCAGGGGCGATGAGCAGTTCTTC. It specifies CASSLVRGDEQFF.

The chain recombines TRBV20-1 with TRBJ1-2, with a possible D match to TRBD1 (5 bases). Looked up from germline, CDR1 is DFQATT and CDR2 is SNEGSKA (reference sequence). This CDR3 is built from 11 residues. V was clipped by 7 bases and J by 10 bases, with 16 bases between them. DNA for the CDR3: TGCAGTGTAGGTGACGGGGGGGACTACACCTTC. As protein: CSVGDGGDYTF.

The CDR3 region is CASSEARPLANYGYTF. The DNA of the CDR3 is TGTGCCAGCAGTGAAGCACGACCACTAGCTAACTATGGCTACACCTTC. The chain joins TRBV2 to TRBJ1-2; no clear D gene. This CDR3 has 16 residues. Germline CDR1 reads SNHLY; CDR2 reads FYNNEI. The V end was cut by 0 bases, the J end by 0 bases, with 11 bases between.

The J gene is TRBJ1-1, the V gene TRBV12-5; D might be TRBD1 (5 bases). This CDR3 is built from 13 residues. Per the germline V gene, CDR1 is LGHNT and CDR2 is FRNRAP. The V end was cut by 6 bases, the J end by 0 bases, with 8 bases between. The CDR3 here is CASGGHLNTEAFF. The CDR3 DNA reads as TGTGCTAGTGGGGGGCATCTGAACACTGAAGCTTTCTTT.

The chain recombines TRBV5-4 with TRBJ2-5, with D tentatively TRBD1 (5 bases). Trimming removed 4 bases at V and 4 bases at J, with 20 bases between. CDR1 is SGHNT, CDR2 YYREEE, per germline (reference sequence). CDR3 size: 16 residues. CDR3 nucleotide sequence: TGTGCCAGCAGCCCCGGGCCGCTAGGGGCCCCAGAGACCCAGTACTTC. Encoded protein: CASSPGPLGAPETQYF.

CDR3 coding DNA: TGTGCCAGCAGCTTGCGGGGTGGGAGTGGAAACACCATATATTTT. This translates into CASSLRGGSGNTIYF. V gene TRBV5-5 combines with J gene TRBJ1-3; no definite D call. The germline V and J ends were trimmed by 1 base and 3 bases, with 11 bases remaining between them. From germline, CDR1 is SGHKS and CDR2 YYEKEE (reference sequence). The CDR3 contains 15 residues.

CDR3 DNA: TGTGCCAGTAGTTTTCGGGACAGGGTCACAGATACGCAGTATTTT. Protein sequence: CASSFRDRVTDTQYF. This rearrangement joins TRBV19 to TRBJ2-3, with 9 bases fitting TRBD1. Trimming took 5 bases from V and 2 from J; bases not matched to a gene: 5. CDR1 and CDR2 (germline): LNHDA, SQIVND (reference sequence). The CDR3 covers 15 residues.

The V call is TRBV5-6, the J call TRBJ2-3; TRBD1 aligns across 7 bases. Unmatched junction bases numbered 1, after V lost 2 bases and J lost 4 bases. Per germline, CDR1 SGHDT and CDR2 YYEEEE. CDR3 length: 13 amino acids. For the CDR3, the DNA is TGTGCCAGCAGCTTAGGGGGCGCAGATACGCAGTATTTT. Protein product: CASSLGGADTQYF.

The chain combines TRBV10-3 with TRBJ2-1; the match to TRBD1 covers 7 bases. V was pared by 4 bases and J by 1 base, with 4 bases of the junction left unmatched. Germline V gene data show CDR1 as ENHRY and CDR2 as SYGVKD. The CDR3 runs to 15 residues. The CDR3 DNA is TGTGCCATCAGTGGAAGGGGGCAATCCTACAATGAGCAGTTCTTC. This encodes CAISGRGQSYNEQFF.